What follows is one T cell receptor (beta chain) and its context. The antigen remains undetermined. The V and J ends lost 1 base and 0 bases respectively, with 13 bases between them. CDR3 length: 16 amino acids. Germline loops: CDR1 SGHRS, CDR2 YFSETQ. This sample was included in a study of CD4 T cells in relation to SARS-CoV-2 and coronaviruses. Looking at the study overall: After less than eleven days of antigen culture, PBMC TCR beta CDR3s were sequenced. Of the patients, under 10 were male, 4 female, two Hispanic. The study, taken as a whole, reports: Crossreactivity was assessed only for spike protein, not other viral proteins.

Data came from immunoSEQ multiplex PCR; TCRdb stores just in-frame clones and leaves some out. The table has about 41,000 clones, approximately 84% seen once. Sorted naive or memory CD4+ cells met CEF peptides for approximately ten days. The sequenced sample consisted of naive CD4+ T cells from PBMCs, cultured in vitro. Subset indicated: naive CD4+ T cells isolated by negative enrichment. The chain has TRBV5-1 and TRBJ2-5; TRBD2 is a possible D gene (6 bases). The clonotype comes from an adult with COVID-19. The DNA of the CDR3 is TGCGCCAGCAGCTTGAAGGCTAGCGCCAACCAAGAGACCCAGTACTTC. Translated, it gives CASSLKASANQETQYF.